These 19 T cell receptor beta chains share one sample of origin, sequenced in a study of blood T cells in healthy people across ages. Alongside a J-beta primer mix, a sample-barcoded 5' primer served in a second PCR lasting about 6 to 11 cycles. TCRdb redid the calling of the 5' RACE reads with MiXCR, one entry per CDR3 protein. The table lists over 1,500,000 distinct CDR3 sequences, around half of them singletons. Sequencing was done on a sample of blood. These receptors all come from a woman aged 40-49 years in good health.

The CDR3 sequence: CASSLPTSGGRSEQFF. The CDR3 DNA follows: TGTGCCAGCAGTCTCCCCACTAGCGGGGGGCGGAGTGAGCAGTTCTTC. The gene calls are TRBV6-2 or TRBV6-3 and TRBJ2-1, with TRBD2 matching 12 bases. Germline assignment: CDR1 MNHEY and CDR2 SVGEGT. This CDR3 is 16 amino acids long. V shed 5 bases and J 9 bases; nucleotides not matched to a gene: 11.

This clonotype was seen only once. The rearrangement joins TRBV6-2 or TRBV6-3 to TRBJ2-3; D not resolved. Germline V lookup: CDR1 MNHEY, CDR2 SVGEGT. Between the trimmed V and J ends, which lost 6 bases and 0 bases, there was a span of 16 bases. The CDR3 loop spans 16 amino acids. CDR3 coding DNA: TGTGCCAGCAGCCTTACGGACGTCTATAGCACAGATACGCAGTATTTT. Translating gives CASSLTDVYSTDTQYF.

In its sample, this clonotype was seen many times. One end of the junction is discordant with germline, which a read error may explain. The chain recombines TRBV5-1 with TRBJ2-5; D might be TRBD1 (5 bases). The germline gives CDR1 SGHRS, CDR2 YFSETQ. CDR3 length: 12 amino acids. The DNA of the CDR3 is TGTGCCAGCAGCTTAGGGGTGGAGACCCAGTACTTC. It is translated as CASSLGVETQYF.

The chain joins TRBV12-3 or TRBV12-4 to TRBJ2-1; possibly TRBD1 for D (5 bases). Trimming left V 6 bases short and J 6 bases short, with 15 bases between. The length of the CDR3 is 14 residues. The DNA for the CDR3 is TGTGCCAGCAGCCTCAGGGAATTCTCCAATGAGCAGTTCTTC. Translated, it gives CASSLREFSNEQFF.

The rearrangement joins TRBV29-1 to TRBJ2-5, with D perhaps matching TRBD2 (6 bases). V lost 3 bases and J lost 4, with 9 bases in between. This CDR3 spans 12 amino acids. Germline V gene sequence: CDR1 SQVTM, CDR2 ANQGSEA. CDR3 coding DNA: TGCAGCGTTGATGGGAGGAGAGAGACCCAGTACTTC. The encoded protein is CSVDGRRETQYF.

The DNA of the CDR3 is TGTGCCAGCAGCACGCCGGGACGGGGGAATGAAAAACTGTTTTTT. Translating gives CASSTPGRGNEKLFF. The rearrangement links TRBV7-9 to TRBJ1-4, with D possibly being TRBD1 (5 bases). Trimming stripped 5 bases from V and 5 bases from J, with 15 bases between. Germline V gene sequence: CDR1 SEHNR, CDR2 FQNEAQ (reference sequence). CDR3 length: 15 amino acids. The entire variable domain, with the rest obtained from reference TRBV7-9 and TRBJ1-4, is as follows: DTGVSQNPRHKITKRGQNVTFRCDPISEHNRLYWYRQTLGQGPEFLTYFQNEAQLEKSRLLSDRFSAERPKGSFSTLEIQRTEQGDSAMYLCASSTPGRGNEKLFFGSGTQLSVL.

This sequence joins TRBV29-1 and TRBJ2-5; 10 bases map to TRBD1. The germline CDR1 and CDR2 sequences are SQVTM and ANQGSEA. The CDR3 sequence is 14 residues long. The V segment lost 7 bases and the J segment 7 bases; nucleotides outside the gene matches: 12. In DNA, the CDR3 is TGCAGCGGGGCCGGGACAGGGGTAATCGGGACCCAGTACTTC. Its translation is CSGAGTGVIGTQYF.

The chain is built from TRBV27 and TRBJ2-7; 8 positions agree with TRBD2. Germline V CDR1 and CDR2: MNHEY, SMNVEV (reference sequence). The V gene end was trimmed by 10 bases and the J gene end by 0 bases; junction bases not matched to a gene: 17. The length of the CDR3 is 17 residues. The CDR3 region is CATALIGGAHSSYEQYF. Written as DNA, the CDR3 is TGTGCCACCGCACTCATCGGGGGGGCCCATAGCTCCTACGAGCAGTACTTC.

This clonotype has a handful of counts. J is TRBJ2-1 and V is TRBV7-2; no clear D. V dropped 2 bases and J dropped 9 bases, with 11 bases sitting between them. This CDR3 comprises 13 residues. CDR1 is SGHTA and CDR2 is FQGNSA in the germline V gene. The CDR3 sequence: CASSLQLRIEQFF. DNA for the CDR3: TGTGCCAGCAGCTTACAGCTTCGTATTGAGCAGTTCTTC.

CDR3 sequence: CASSWVGQMNTEAFF. CDR3 bases: TGTGCCAGCAGTTGGGTCGGACAGATGAACACTGAAGCTTTCTTT. The V and J genes are TRBV27 and TRBJ1-1, with D perhaps matching TRBD1 (6 bases). Germline values: CDR1 MNHEY, CDR2 SMNVEV (reference sequence). Trimming shortened V by 4 bases and J by 0 bases, and 12 bases separated the two germline ends. The CDR3 extends over 15 amino acids.

The rearrangement joins TRBV29-1 to TRBJ2-4; perhaps TRBD2 as D (6 bases). CDR3 length: 11 amino acids. V was trimmed by 4 bases and J by 6 bases, leaving 7 bases between them. Germline loops: CDR1 SQVTM, CDR2 ANQGSEA. CDR3 nucleotides: TGCAGCGTTGGGGGGGTAAACATTCAGTACTTC. This sequence encodes CSVGGVNIQYF.

CDR3 nucleotides: TGTGCCAGCAGCGGGGACAGGGGACGCACAGATACGCAGTATTTT. Its protein is CASSGDRGRTDTQYF. The chain couples TRBV2 to TRBJ2-3; TRBD1 matches 10 bases. The germline V gene has CDR1 SNHLY and CDR2 FYNNEI. The CDR3 runs 15 residues. After removal of 6 bases from V and 1 base from J, the junction contained 4 bases not matched to a gene.

A remark on this clonotype: An end of the junction differs from the germline gene, which may be a read error. The V call is TRBV7-9, the J call TRBJ2-1; 8 bases map to TRBD1. The CDR3 length is 18 residues. The germline CDR1 and CDR2 sequences are SEHNR and FQNEAQ (reference sequence). CDR3 nucleotide sequence: TGTGCCAGTAGCTTTTTGACAGGGGAAACCTATTACCGCAATGAGCAGTTCTTC. The encoded protein is CASSFLTGETYYRNEQFF.

The gene calls are TRBV6-2 or TRBV6-3 and TRBJ2-2, with 9 bases lining up with TRBD1. This CDR3 has 16 amino acids. V was pared by 3 bases and J by 5 bases, with 7 bases of the junction left unmatched. The germline V gene encodes CDR1 MNHEY and CDR2 SVGEGT. CDR3 coding DNA: TGTGCCAGCAGTTATCCGGACAGGGGAGTAACCGGGGAGCTGTTTTTT. This gives the protein CASSYPDRGVTGELFF.

CDR3 DNA sequence: TGCGCCAGCAGAAGGGACTCCGGGGAGACCCAGTACTTC. Encoded protein: CASRRDSGETQYF. The V gene is TRBV5-1, the J gene TRBJ2-5; TRBD2 might be the D (6 bases). The germline V gene encodes CDR1 SGHRS and CDR2 YFSETQ. This CDR3 is built from 13 residues. V gave up 5 bases and J gave up 5 bases, with 13 bases separating them.

The chain couples TRBV28 to TRBJ1-4, with 10 bases fitting TRBD1. The CDR3 loop spans 16 amino acids. V dropped 1 base and J dropped 5; count of bases not matched to a gene: 4. Germline V gene data show CDR1 as MDHEN and CDR2 as SYDVKM. Here the CDR3 reads CASSLYGQGGNEKLFF. CDR3 in DNA: TGTGCCAGCAGTTTATACGGACAGGGGGGAAATGAAAAACTGTTTTTT. Complete variable domain (other parts from reference TRBV28 and TRBJ1-4): DVKVTQSSRYLVKRTGEKVFLECVQDMDHENMFWYRQDPGLGLRLIYFSYDVKMKEKGDIPEGYSVSREKKERFSLILESASTNQTSMYLCASSLYGQGGNEKLFFGSGTQLSVL.

Only a few counts were recorded for this clonotype. The chain links TRBV7-2 to TRBJ2-3; 8 bases match TRBD2. The ends lost 2 bases at V and 2 bases at J; junction bases unmatched: 9. The CDR3 runs to 17 residues. Germline V CDR1 and CDR2: SGHTA, FQGNSA. The CDR3 DNA follows: TGTGCCAGCAGCTTATATCGGGGGGGGTCCCTCACAGATACGCAGTATTTT. Its translation: CASSLYRGGSLTDTQYF.

V and J are TRBV7-6 and TRBJ2-7; 9 bases agree with TRBD1. This CDR3 comprises 15 residues. V dropped 4 bases and J dropped 6; count of bases not matched to a gene: 10. Germline assignment: CDR1 SGHVS and CDR2 FNYEAQ. CDR3 in DNA: TGTGCCAGCAGCTCCAGACAGGGGGAACGTCGCGAGCAGTACTTC. This gives the protein CASSSRQGERREQYF.

The chain is built from TRBV25-1 and TRBJ2-7, with no clear D. The CDR3 covers 13 residues. Germline loops: CDR1 MGHDK, CDR2 SYGVNS. The V and J ends lost 3 bases and 0 bases respectively, with 6 bases between them. Written as DNA, the CDR3 is TGTGCCAGCAGTGATCCATTCTCCTACGAGCAGTACTTC. Translating it yields CASSDPFSYEQYF.